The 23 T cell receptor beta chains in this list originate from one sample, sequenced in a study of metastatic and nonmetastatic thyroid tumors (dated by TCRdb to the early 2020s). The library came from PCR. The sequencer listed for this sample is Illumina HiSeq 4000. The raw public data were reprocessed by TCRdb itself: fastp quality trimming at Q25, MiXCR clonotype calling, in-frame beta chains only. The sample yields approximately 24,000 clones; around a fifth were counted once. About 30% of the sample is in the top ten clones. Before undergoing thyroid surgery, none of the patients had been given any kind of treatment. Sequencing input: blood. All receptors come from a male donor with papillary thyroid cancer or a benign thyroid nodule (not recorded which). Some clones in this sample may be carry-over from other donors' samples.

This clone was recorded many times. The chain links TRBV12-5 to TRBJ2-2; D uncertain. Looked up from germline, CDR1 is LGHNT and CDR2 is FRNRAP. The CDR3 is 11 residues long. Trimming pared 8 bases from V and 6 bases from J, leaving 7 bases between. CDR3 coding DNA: TGTGCTAGTAGCCAGTCCGGGGAGCTGTTTTTT. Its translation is CASSQSGELFF.

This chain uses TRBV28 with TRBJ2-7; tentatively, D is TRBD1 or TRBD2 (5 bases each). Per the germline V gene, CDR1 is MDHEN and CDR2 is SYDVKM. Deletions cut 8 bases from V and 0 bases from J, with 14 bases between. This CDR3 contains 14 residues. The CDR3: CASCSGAASYEQYF. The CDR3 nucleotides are TGTGCCAGCTGTTCCGGGGCTGCCTCCTACGAGCAGTACTTC. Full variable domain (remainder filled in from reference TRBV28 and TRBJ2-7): DVKVTQSSRYLVKRTGEKVFLECVQDMDHENMFWYRQDPGLGLRLIYFSYDVKMKEKGDIPEGYSVSREKKERFSLILESASTNQTSMYLCASCSGAASYEQYFGPGTRLTVT.

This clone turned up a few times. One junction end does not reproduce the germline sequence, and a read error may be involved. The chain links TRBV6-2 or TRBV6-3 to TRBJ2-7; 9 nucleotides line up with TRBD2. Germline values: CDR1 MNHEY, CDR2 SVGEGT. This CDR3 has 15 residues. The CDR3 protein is CDSSYLSGRSDEQYF. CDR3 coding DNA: TGTGACAGCAGTTACCTGAGCGGGAGGAGCGACGAGCAGTACTTC.

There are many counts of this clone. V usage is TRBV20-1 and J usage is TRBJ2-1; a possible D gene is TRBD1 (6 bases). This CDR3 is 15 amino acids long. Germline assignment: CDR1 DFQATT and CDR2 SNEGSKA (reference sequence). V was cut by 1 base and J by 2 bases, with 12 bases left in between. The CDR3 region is CSARVGTNAYNEQFF. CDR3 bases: TGCAGTGCTAGAGTTGGGACAAACGCCTACAATGAGCAGTTCTTC.

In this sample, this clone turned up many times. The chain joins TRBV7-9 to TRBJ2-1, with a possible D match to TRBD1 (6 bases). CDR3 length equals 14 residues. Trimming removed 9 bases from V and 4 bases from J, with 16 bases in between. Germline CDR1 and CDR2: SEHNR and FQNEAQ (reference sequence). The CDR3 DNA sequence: TGTGCCAGTGAGGGAACAGGGCCTTACAATGAGCAGTTCTTC. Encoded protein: CASEGTGPYNEQFF.

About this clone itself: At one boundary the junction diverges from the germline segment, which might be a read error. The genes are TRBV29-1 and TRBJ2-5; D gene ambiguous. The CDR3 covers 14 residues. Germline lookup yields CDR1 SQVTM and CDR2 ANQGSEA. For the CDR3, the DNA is TGCAGCGTTGGGCTCGCGACACTCAGTGAGACCCTGTACTTC. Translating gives CSVGLATLSETLYF.

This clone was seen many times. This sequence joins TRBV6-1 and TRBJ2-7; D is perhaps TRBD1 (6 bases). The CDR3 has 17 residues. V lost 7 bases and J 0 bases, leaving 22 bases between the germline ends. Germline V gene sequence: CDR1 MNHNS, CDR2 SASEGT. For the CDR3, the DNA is TGTGCCAGCACTTGGGGGCACAGGGTTCGCCTCTCCTACGAGCAGTACTTC. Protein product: CASTWGHRVRLSYEQYF.

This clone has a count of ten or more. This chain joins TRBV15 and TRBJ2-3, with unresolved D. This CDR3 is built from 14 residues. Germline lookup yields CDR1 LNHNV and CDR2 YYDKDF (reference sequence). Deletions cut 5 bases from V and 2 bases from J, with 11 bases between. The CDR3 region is CATSGNLNTDTQYF. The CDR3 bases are TGTGCCACCAGCGGAAACCTAAACACAGATACGCAGTATTTT.

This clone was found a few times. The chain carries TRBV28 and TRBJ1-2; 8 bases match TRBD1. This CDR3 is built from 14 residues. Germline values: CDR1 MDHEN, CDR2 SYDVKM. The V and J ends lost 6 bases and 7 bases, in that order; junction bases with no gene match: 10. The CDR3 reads CASSQAVTGVGYTF. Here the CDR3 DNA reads TGTGCCAGCAGCCAGGCCGTGACAGGGGTTGGCTACACCTTC.

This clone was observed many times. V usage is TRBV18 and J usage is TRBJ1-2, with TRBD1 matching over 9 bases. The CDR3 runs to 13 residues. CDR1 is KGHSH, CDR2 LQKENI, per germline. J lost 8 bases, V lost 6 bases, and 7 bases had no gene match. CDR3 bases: TGTGCCAGCTCCCTCCGGGACAGGGAAGGCTACACCTTC. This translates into CASSLRDREGYTF.

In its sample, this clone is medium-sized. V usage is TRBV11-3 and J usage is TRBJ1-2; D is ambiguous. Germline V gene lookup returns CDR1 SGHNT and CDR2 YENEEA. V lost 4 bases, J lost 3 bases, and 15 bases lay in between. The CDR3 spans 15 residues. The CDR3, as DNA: TGTGCCAGCAGCTCCATTTCGGGTGGGGACTATGGCTACACCTTC. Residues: CASSSISGGDYGYTF.

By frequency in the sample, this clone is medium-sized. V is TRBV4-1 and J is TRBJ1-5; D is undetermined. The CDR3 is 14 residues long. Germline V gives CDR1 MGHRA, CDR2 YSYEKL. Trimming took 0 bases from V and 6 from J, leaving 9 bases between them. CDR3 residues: CASSQELRSQPQHF. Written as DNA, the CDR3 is TGCGCCAGCAGCCAAGAGTTGCGCAGTCAGCCCCAGCATTTT.

Here the CDR3 DNA reads TGTGCCAGAGGGAAGGGGGCCAACAATGAGCAGTTCTTC. Its translation: CARGKGANNEQFF. The V gene is TRBV9, the J gene TRBJ2-1; 7 nucleotides line up with TRBD1. V lost 8 bases to trimming and J lost 5 bases; unmatched junction nucleotides: 7. The V gene's germline CDR1 is SGDLS and CDR2 YYNGEE. This CDR3 is 13 amino acids long. The full variable domain, completed using reference TRBV9 and TRBJ2-1, is DSGVTQTPKHLITATGQRVTLRCSPRSGDLSVYWYQQSLDQGLQFLIQYYNGEERAKGNILERFSAQQFPDLHSELNLSSLELGDSALYFCARGKGANNEQFFGPGTRLTVL.

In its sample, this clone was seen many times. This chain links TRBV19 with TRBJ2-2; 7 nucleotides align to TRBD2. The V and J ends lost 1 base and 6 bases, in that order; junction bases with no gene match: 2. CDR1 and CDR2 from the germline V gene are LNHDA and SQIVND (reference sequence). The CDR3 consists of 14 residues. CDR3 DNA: TGTGCCAGTAGTATAGGTCGGGGGGCCGGGGAGCTGTTTTTT. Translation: CASSIGRGAGELFF.

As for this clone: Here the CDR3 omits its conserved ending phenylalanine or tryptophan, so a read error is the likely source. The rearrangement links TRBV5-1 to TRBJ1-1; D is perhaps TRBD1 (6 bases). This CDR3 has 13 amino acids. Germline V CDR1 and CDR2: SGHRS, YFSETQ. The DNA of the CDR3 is TGCGCCAGCAGTTTGGACAGAGCGAATGAAGCTTTCCTT. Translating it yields CASSLDRANEAFL.

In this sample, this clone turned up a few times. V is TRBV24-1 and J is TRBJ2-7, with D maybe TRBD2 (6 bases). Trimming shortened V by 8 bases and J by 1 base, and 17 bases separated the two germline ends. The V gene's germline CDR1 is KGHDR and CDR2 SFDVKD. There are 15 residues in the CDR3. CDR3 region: CATTDSGSRSYEQYF. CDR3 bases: TGTGCCACCACAGATAGCGGTAGCCGATCCTACGAGCAGTACTTC.

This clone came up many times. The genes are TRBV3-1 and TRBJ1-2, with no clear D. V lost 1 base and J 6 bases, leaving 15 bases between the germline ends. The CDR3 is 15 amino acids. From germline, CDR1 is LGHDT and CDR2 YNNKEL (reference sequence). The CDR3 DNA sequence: TGTGCCAGCAGCCAAGGGAGCGGACTCTTAGATGGCTACACCTTC. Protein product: CASSQGSGLLDGYTF.

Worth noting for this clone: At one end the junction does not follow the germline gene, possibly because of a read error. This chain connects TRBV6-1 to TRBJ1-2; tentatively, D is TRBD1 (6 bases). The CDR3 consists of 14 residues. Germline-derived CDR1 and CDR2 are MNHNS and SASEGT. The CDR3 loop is CASSEAVTGYVYTF. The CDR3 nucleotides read TGTGCCAGCAGTGAAGCCGTGACAGGATATGTCTACACCTTC.

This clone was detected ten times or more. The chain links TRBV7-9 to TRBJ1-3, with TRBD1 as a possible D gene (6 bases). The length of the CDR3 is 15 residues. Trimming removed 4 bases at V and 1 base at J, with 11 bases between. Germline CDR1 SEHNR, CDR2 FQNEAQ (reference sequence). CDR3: CASSSLRGSGNTIYF. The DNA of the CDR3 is TGTGCCAGCAGCTCACTCAGGGGATCTGGAAACACCATATATTTT.

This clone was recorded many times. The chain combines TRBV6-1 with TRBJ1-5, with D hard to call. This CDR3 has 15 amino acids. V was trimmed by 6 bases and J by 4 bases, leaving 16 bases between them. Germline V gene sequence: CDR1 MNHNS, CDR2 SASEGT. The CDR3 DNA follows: TGTGCCAGCAGCCCCCAAGGAGGGCCTAATCAGCCCCAGCATTTT. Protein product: CASSPQGGPNQPQHF.

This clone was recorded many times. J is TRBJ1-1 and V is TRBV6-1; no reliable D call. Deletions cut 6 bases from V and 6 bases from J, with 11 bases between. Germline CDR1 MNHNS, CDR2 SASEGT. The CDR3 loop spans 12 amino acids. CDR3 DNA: TGTGCCAGCAGCCCAGGACGCTCTGAAGCTTTCTTT. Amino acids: CASSPGRSEAFF.

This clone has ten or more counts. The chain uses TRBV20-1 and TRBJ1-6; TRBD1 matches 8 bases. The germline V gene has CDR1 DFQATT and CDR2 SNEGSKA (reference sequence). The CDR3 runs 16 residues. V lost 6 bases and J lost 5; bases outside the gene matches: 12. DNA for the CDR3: TGCAGTGCCACACCCGGGACAGGCAACGATAATTCACCCCTCCACTTT. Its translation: CSATPGTGNDNSPLHF.

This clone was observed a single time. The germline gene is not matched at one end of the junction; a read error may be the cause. The CDR3 nucleotides read TGCGACAGCAGCTCTTCCAGCCACACCCTCTACGAGCAGTACTTC. Encoded protein: CDSSSSSHTLYEQYF. The chain uses TRBV5-1 and TRBJ2-7; no definite D call. The CDR3 has 15 residues. Germline V gene data show CDR1 as SGHRS and CDR2 as YFSETQ.